The sequence of this T cell receptor (beta chain) was determined in a study of shared clonotypes between healthy human individuals. TCRdb keeps only in-frame clones here, not all; method: immunoSEQ multiplex PCR. The sample includes 2 million to 2.5 million clones, 95% of them seen just once. This clone has just a few counts. V lost 6 bases, J lost 4 bases, and 9 bases lay in between. The CDR3 contains 12 residues. CDR1 is SGHDN, CDR2 FVKESK, per germline. This sequence was found in a man younger than 35 in good health. Material: naive CD4+ T cells sorted from blood. As to subset: CD45RA+ positively selected. The chain links TRBV14 to TRBJ1-1; D unclear. CDR3 amino acids: CASRQSGTEAFF. The CDR3 DNA reads TGTGCCAGCAGGCAGTCGGGCACTGAAGCTTTCTTT. Full variable domain (outside the CDR3, taken from reference TRBV14 and TRBJ1-1): EAGVTQFPSHSVIEKGQTVTLRCDPISGHDNLYWYRRVMGKEIKFLLHFVKESKQDESGMPNNRFLAERTGGTYSTLKVQPAELEDSGVYFCASRQSGTEAFFGQGTRLTVV.